This T cell receptor beta chain was sequenced in a study of breast tumors, draining lymph nodes, adjacent tissues. Whole-study results and caveats: Findings are consistent with lymph node origin and intratumoral expansion of most tumor T cells. Tumors had less TCR diversity than lymph nodes, more than nontumor tissue. The lymph node origin of tumor T cells was framed as consistent with a hypothesis, not demonstrated.

In regard to this clonotype: The target antigen is unknown. At one of its ends the junction is not consistent with the germline gene, which may arise from a read error.

Via MiXCR, TCRdb re-called the multiplex PCR reads, giving one row per CDR3 protein. The repertoire holds about 270,000 distinct CDR3 sequences, with around 31% as singletons. Looked up from germline, CDR1 is SGHNT and CDR2 is YENEEA. This CDR3 is built from 15 residues. Breast cancer patients provided tissue from their axillary draining lymph nodes. Sequenced: axillary lymph node tissue. The chain has TRBV11-3 and TRBJ1-4, with D maybe TRBD1 (6 bases). The source is a female donor with breast cancer. Some clones in this sample may be carry-over from other donors' samples. The CDR3 spells CASRKRGKGDEKLFF. The CDR3 bases are TGTGCCAGCAGAAAGCGGGGAAAGGGGGATGAAAAACTGTTCTTT.